This is a list of T cell receptor beta chains from one sample in a study of T-cell memory formation after mild COVID-19. MiXCR was run by TCRdb on the 5' RACE reads, yielding one entry per CDR3 protein. The top ten clones hold around 21% of a sample with just under 350,000 distinct CDR3 sequences, over 10% of them seen once. What was sequenced was PBMCs or a T cell subset sorted from them (not recorded which). These receptors were obtained from a man younger than 30 who had mild COVID-19 (a few samples of this study predate the infection). Cell type and time point are not known. Each CDR3 is given with its conserved first and last residue. D genes are given only for firm matches. Clone size is shown for a subset of rows, as once, few, many or a class of expanded clone.

D	size	J	V	DNA	CDR3
.	.	TRBJ1-5	TRBV2	TGTGCCAGCAGTGACAGGGGTTCCGGCAATCAGCCCCAGCATTTT	CASSDRGSGNQPQHF
.	few	TRBJ1-1	TRBV7-9	TGTGCCAGCAGCTTACAAGTTGGGACTGAAGCTTTCTTT	CASSLQVGTEAFF
.	.	TRBJ1-1	TRBV7-2	TGTGCCAGCAGCTTAGTACCTAAAGGCGCTGAAGCTTTCTTT	CASSLVPKGAEAFF
TRBD1	.	TRBJ2-2	TRBV5-1	TGCGCCAGCAGCTTGGGCCGACAGGGGGCTGGCGGGGAGCTGTTTTTT	CASSLGRQGAGGELFF
.	many	TRBJ2-3	TRBV20-1	TGCAGTGCTAGGTACTCCTTGGGCACAGATACGCAGTATTTT	CSARYSLGTDTQYF
.	few	TRBJ2-6	TRBV6-5	TGTGCCAGCAGCTCATACTCTGGGGCCAACGTCCTGACTTTC	CASSSYSGANVLTF
.	few	TRBJ1-4	TRBV4-2	TGTGCCAGCAGCCAAGATCCGGCGGCTAGGGATGAAAAACTGTTTTTT	CASSQDPAARDEKLFF
TRBD2	many	TRBJ2-2	TRBV4-2	TGTGCCAGCAGCCAAGAGGCAAGCGGGGGGGCCACCGGGGAGCTGTTTTTT	CASSQEASGGATGELFF
TRBD2	.	TRBJ2-1	TRBV15	TGTGCCACCAGCAGGCTAGCGGGGAGCTACAATGAGCAGTTCTTC	CATSRLAGSYNEQFF
TRBD1	.	TRBJ2-7	TRBV5-1	TGCGCCAGCAGCCTCGGACAGGTCGAGCAGTACTTC	CASSLGQVEQYF
.	few	TRBJ1-5	TRBV28	TGTGCCAGCAATGAGGTCTCTCAGCCCCAGCATTTT	CASNEVSQPQHF
TRBD2	few	TRBJ2-3	TRBV7-2	TGTGCCAGCAGTCCTAGGACTAGAGGGGCAGATACGCAGTATTTT	CASSPRTRGADTQYF
TRBD2	few	TRBJ2-3	TRBV4-1	TGCGCCAGCAGCGTGCTAGCGGGGGGCCGATCTAGCACAGATACGCAGTATTTT	CASSVLAGGRSSTDTQYF
.	few	TRBJ1-3	TRBV28	TGTGCCAGCAGCGGGCCCCCCCGCTCTGGAAACACCATATATTTT	CASSGPPRSGNTIYF
.	.	TRBJ2-3	TRBV6-1	TGTGCCAGCAGTGAACAAGATGTTACGCAGTATTTT	CASSEQDVTQYF
.	few	TRBJ1-4	TRBV28	TGTGCCAGCATCGAGGGCGTGAGAAATGAAAAACTGTTTTTT	CASIEGVRNEKLFF
.	.	TRBJ1-1	TRBV12-3/TRBV12-4	TGTGCCAGCGGTACAGACACTGAAGCTTTCTTT	CASGTDTEAFF
TRBD2	few	TRBJ2-5	TRBV5-5	TGTGCCAGCAGCGCCGGACTAGCGGGGGCCCGGGGAGAGACCCAGTACTTC	CASSAGLAGARGETQYF
.	few	TRBJ1-2	TRBV12-3/TRBV12-4	TGTGCCAGCAGTTTCCGATCGGGGGCTGCCTATGGCTACACCTTC	CASSFRSGAAYGYTF
.	.	TRBJ1-1	TRBV19	TGTGCCAGTAGTAGGTGGGCGGACCCGGTCCCTGAAGCTTTCTTT	CASSRWADPVPEAFF
TRBD1	.	TRBJ2-6	TRBV7-9	TGTGCCAGCCACGGGGCAGGGGGTTCTGGGGCCAACGTCCTGACTTTC	CASHGAGGSGANVLTF
.	.	TRBJ2-3	TRBV7-2	TGTGCCAGCAGCTTAGGCGGGAATACGCAGTATTTT	CASSLGGNTQYF
.	.	TRBJ2-3	TRBV9	TGTGCCAGCAGCAGAGCTAGACGCACAGATACGCAGTATTTT	CASSRARRTDTQYF
TRBD1	many	TRBJ1-2	TRBV29-1	TGCAGCGGGGGACAGGGCTCCATTGGCTACACCTTC	CSGGQGSIGYTF
.	few	TRBJ2-2	TRBV5-1	TGCGCCAGCAGCTTGGCCTTGGTGGAGAACACCGGGGAGCTGTTTTTT	CASSLALVENTGELFF